This is a list of T cell receptor beta chains from one sample in a study of T cells in Graves' hyperthyroidism and ophthalmopathy. Each CDR3 protein is one row after TCRdb ran MiXCR on the multiplex PCR reads. Found here are about 370,000 distinct CDR3 sequences, 13% to 15% of them singletons; the top ten hold around 20%. Material for sequencing was blood. The receptors were sampled from a woman aged 55 to 70 with Graves' ophthalmopathy. The CDR3 runs from the conserved cysteine through the conserved F or W. A clone size is listed for some rows: how often the clone was seen (once, few, many), or a class if it is expanded.

clone_size,v_call,j_call,cdr3_aa
many,TRBV28,TRBJ2-1,CASSIIGSSYNEQFF
many,TRBV7-8,TRBJ2-7,CASSTGPSYEQYF
-,TRBV30,TRBJ2-1,CAWSVGRGNEQFF
-,TRBV2,TRBJ1-1,CASKQQLNTEAFF
many,TRBV20-1,TRBJ2-7,CSAPRPSGTSGEQYF
few,TRBV5-1,TRBJ2-7,CASRTQVQTSEQYF
many,TRBV7-8,TRBJ2-1,CASSLPGLAGGYNEQFF
few,TRBV7-9,TRBJ1-5,CASSLENSRDQPQHF
many,TRBV5-5,TRBJ2-7,CASSLLGTYEQYF
few,TRBV19,TRBJ2-3,CASSIRSSGNPDTQYF
many,TRBV7-2,TRBJ2-3,CASSRIVGQNTDTQYF
many,TRBV28,TRBJ1-3,CASSLGQLSSGNTIYF
many,TRBV5-1,TRBJ2-5,CASSLDVSGETQYF
many,TRBV6-2/TRBV6-3,TRBJ2-3,CASSYSEGPYTQYF
-,TRBV20-1,TRBJ2-1,CSARLREKAYNEQFF
many,TRBV2,TRBJ1-5,CASRSGTLNQPQHF
few,TRBV12-3/TRBV12-4,TRBJ2-6,CASSLRQGAGSGANVLTF
many,TRBV5-1,TRBJ2-1,CASSLQENEQFF
-,TRBV28,TRBJ2-7,CASSRPGEQYF
few,TRBV20-1,TRBJ2-1,CSARGGGGQGNEQFF
few,TRBV27,TRBJ2-7,CASTQRTGQQEQYF
-,TRBV6-1,TRBJ2-7,CASSEALGTPTYEQYF
many,TRBV27,TRBJ1-6,CASSFSPDSGNSPLHF
many,TRBV7-3,TRBJ2-1,CASSLRPRVGSYNEQFF
many,TRBV9,TRBJ1-1,CASSQAGGTEAFF
many,TRBV27,TRBJ2-1,CASSQRDGRNNEQFF
many,TRBV12-3/TRBV12-4,TRBJ2-1,CASSLRQVNYNEQFF
few,TRBV29-1,TRBJ2-3,CSVEGGSGNTDTQYF